The present TCR beta chain was sequenced within a study of cytomegalovirus exposure and HLA in healthy donors. The wider study: Genotyping showed less than 85% of 300 to 450 donors falling in the Caucasian-associated ancestry cluster.

Comment on this clone: Antigen unknown.

The PCR employed 60 Vbeta primers together with 13 Jbeta primers. Sequencing used immunoSEQ multiplex PCR; TCRdb keeps in-frame clones, though not all of them. The sample lists 90,000 to 110,000 clones, roughly 80% occurring once. Deletions cut 2 bases from V and 2 bases from J, with 7 bases between. The CDR3 contains 13 residues. Germline-derived CDR1 and CDR2 are LGHNT and FRNRAP. Study-level results: Most of the TCR beta V segments (in an earlier analysis) were productive either about 87% or about 30% of the time. An Asian-associated ancestry cluster reportedly showed fewer N-insertions than the approximately 650-donor mean in a later analysis.

This clonotype was obtained from a woman in her 40s in good health and CMV-seropositive. The material sequenced was PBMCs. This chain connects TRBV12-5 to TRBJ2-7; D is possibly TRBD2 (6 bases). The DNA for the CDR3 is TGTGCTAGTGGTTTGCGGGGGACCTACGAGCAGTACTTC. It encodes CASGLRGTYEQYF.